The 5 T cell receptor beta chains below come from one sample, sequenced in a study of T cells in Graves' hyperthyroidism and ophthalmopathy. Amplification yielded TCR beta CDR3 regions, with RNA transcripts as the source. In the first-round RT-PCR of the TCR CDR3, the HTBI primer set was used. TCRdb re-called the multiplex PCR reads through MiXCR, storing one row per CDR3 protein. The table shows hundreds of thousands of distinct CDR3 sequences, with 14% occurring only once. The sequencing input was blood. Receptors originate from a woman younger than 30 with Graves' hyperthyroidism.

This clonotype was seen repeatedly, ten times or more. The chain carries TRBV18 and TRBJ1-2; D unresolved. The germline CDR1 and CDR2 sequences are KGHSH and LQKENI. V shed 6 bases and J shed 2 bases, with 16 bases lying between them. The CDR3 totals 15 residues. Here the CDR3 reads CASSAIEGLNYGYTF. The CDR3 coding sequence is TGTGCCAGCTCCGCTATCGAGGGCTTGAACTATGGCTACACCTTC.

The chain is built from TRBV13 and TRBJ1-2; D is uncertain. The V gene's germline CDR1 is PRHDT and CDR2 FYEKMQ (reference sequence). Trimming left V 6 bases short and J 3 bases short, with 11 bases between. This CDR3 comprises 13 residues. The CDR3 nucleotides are TGTGCCAGCAGTTTATCGACCTACTATGGCTACACCTTC. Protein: CASSLSTYYGYTF.

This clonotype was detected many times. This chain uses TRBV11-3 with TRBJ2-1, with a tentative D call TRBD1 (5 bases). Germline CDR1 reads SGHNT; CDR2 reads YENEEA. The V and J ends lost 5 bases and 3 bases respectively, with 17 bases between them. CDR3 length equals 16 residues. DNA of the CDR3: TGTGCCAGCAGCCTTGGTGGGGCAGGTGACTACAATGAGCAGTTCTTC. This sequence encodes CASSLGGAGDYNEQFF.

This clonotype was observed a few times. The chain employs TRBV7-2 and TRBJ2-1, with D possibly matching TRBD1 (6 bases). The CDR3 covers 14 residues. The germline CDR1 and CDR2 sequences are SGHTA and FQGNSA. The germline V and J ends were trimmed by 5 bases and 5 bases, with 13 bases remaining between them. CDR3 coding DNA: TGTGCCAGCAGCCAATACAGGGACCACAATGAGCAGTTCTTC. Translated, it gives CASSQYRDHNEQFF.

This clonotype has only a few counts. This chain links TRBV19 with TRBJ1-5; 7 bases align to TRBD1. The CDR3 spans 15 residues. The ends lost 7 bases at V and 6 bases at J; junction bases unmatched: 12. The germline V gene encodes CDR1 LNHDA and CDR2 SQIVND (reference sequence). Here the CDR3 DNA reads TGTGCCAGTACTCACCCAGGGGGACACGGTCAGCCCCAGCATTTT. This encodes CASTHPGGHGQPQHF.